These 3 T cell receptor beta chains share one sample of origin, sequenced in a study of CD8 T cells in ankylosing spondylitis. No antigen is known for these receptors. Whole-study findings and limits: Ankylosing spondylitis blood appeared to be characterized by a TCR beta motif of several highly homologous variants.

TCRdb independently ran MiXCR on the 5' RACE reads; one entry per CDR3 protein. This sample has about 750,000 distinct CDR3 sequences, with around a fifth found just once. Sequencing was done on a sample of blood, either unsorted or a sorted T cell fraction (not recorded which). These receptors were taken from a male donor with ankylosing spondylitis.

The chain recombines TRBV5-1 with TRBJ2-5; 9 bases are a match to TRBD2. Germline V gene sequence: CDR1 SGHRS, CDR2 YFSETQ. The CDR3 is 16 amino acids. With V trimmed by 0 bases and J by 1 base, 4 bases remained unmatched. CDR3 DNA: TGCGCCAGCAGCTTGGTCGGCGGGAGGGCCCAAGAGACCCAGTACTTC. Protein product: CASSLVGGRAQETQYF. Full variable domain (rest looked up from reference TRBV5-1 and TRBJ2-5): KAGVTQTPRYLIKTRGQQVTLSCSPISGHRSVSWYQQTPGQGLQFLFEYFSETQRNKGNFPGRFSGRQFSNSRSEMNVSTLELGDSALYLCASSLVGGRAQETQYFGPGTRLLVL.

This clonotype was seen only a few times. The V call is TRBV7-9, the J call TRBJ1-1; D is perhaps TRBD1 (5 bases). The V gene lost 4 bases and the J gene lost 8 bases, with 14 bases spanning the gap. There are 13 residues in the CDR3. The germline gives CDR1 SEHNR, CDR2 FQNEAQ (reference sequence). The CDR3 region has the DNA TGTGCCAGCAGCTCACGGGGCGAGGGAGAAGCTTTCTTT. This encodes CASSSRGEGEAFF. Full variable domain (missing parts from reference TRBV7-9 and TRBJ1-1): DTGVSQNPRHKITKRGQNVTFRCDPISEHNRLYWYRQTLGQGPEFLTYFQNEAQLEKSRLLSDRFSAERPKGSFSTLEIQRTEQGDSAMYLCASSSRGEGEAFFGQGTRLTVV.

The CDR3 sequence is CASRKGQSDGYTF. CDR3 sequence (DNA): TGTGCCAGCAGAAAGGGACAGAGTGATGGCTACACCTTC. V and J are TRBV2 and TRBJ1-2; TRBD1 aligns across 7 bases. Germline CDR1 SNHLY, CDR2 FYNNEI. The CDR3 has 13 amino acids. J gave up 6 bases and V 6 bases, and 7 bases lay outside the gene matches.